This T cell receptor beta chain emerged from a study of cytomegalovirus exposure and HLA in healthy donors. General observations from the study: An analysis was carried out at a later point. It showed that HLA-associated TCR beta chains were more clonally expanded than equally common non-associated chains. Most TCR beta V segments were productive about 90% or about 30% of the time in an earlier analysis.

As concerns this clone: Its antigen is unidentified.

Trimming cost V 0 bases and J 8 bases, with 14 bases left between them. Germline values: CDR1 ENHRY, CDR2 SYGVKD. The CDR3 consists of 15 residues. Primers: 60 Vbeta forward and 13 Jbeta reverse. Produced via immunoSEQ multiplex PCR; TCRdb's table is partial and in-frame only. Seen in this sample are about 140,000 clones; the ten most common clones hold 0.9% to 1%. The specimen was PBMCs. The chain joins TRBV10-3 to TRBJ2-1, with a possible D match to TRBD2 (6 bases). This TCR derives from a male donor in good health and CMV-seronegative. The CDR3 DNA reads as TGTGCCATCAGTGAGTCAACGGGAGAGCACTATGAGCAGTTCTTC. This codes for CAISESTGEHYEQFF.